The 25 T cell receptor beta chains below were found in one sample sequenced in a study of Ad26.COV2.S vaccination and SARS-CoV-2 variants. TCRdb's table, derived via immunoSEQ multiplex PCR, lists solely in-frame clones and lacks some. The repertoire has under 550,000 clones, 80% to 95% of them found once; the top ten carry more than 10%. Noted treatment: 19 received Ad26.COV2.S at low or high dose, single or two shots; about five received placebo; per-sample allocation not given. It was on day 63 after the first vaccine or placebo injection that samples were taken. The sample in question was peripheral blood, obtained in a trial of Ad26.COV2.S vaccine versus placebo. The receptors derive from a person aged 18-60 years who received the Ad26.COV2.S COVID-19 vaccine or a placebo.

The chain recombines TRBV5-1 with TRBJ1-5; no clear D gene. The CDR3 runs to 14 residues. Germline CDR1 is SGHRS and CDR2 is YFSETQ. V lost 0 bases, J lost 3 bases, and 7 bases lay in between. Written as DNA, the CDR3 is TGCGCCAGCAGCTTGGACAGCTTCAATCAGCCCCAGCATTTT. This gives the protein CASSLDSFNQPQHF.

This chain uses TRBV19 with TRBJ1-3; tentative D call: TRBD1 (6 bases). Germline CDR1 and CDR2: LNHDA and SQIVND (reference sequence). The CDR3 has 16 amino acids. The V end was cut by 6 bases, the J end by 0 bases, with 15 bases between. The CDR3 sequence: CASRDSGTLSGNTIYF. Written as DNA, the CDR3 is TGTGCCAGTAGGGACTCCGGGACACTCTCTGGAAACACCATATATTTT.

This chain links TRBV6-5 with TRBJ2-7; perhaps TRBD1 as D (6 bases). The V end lost 0 bases, the J end lost 7 bases, and 13 bases lay between the germline ends. The V gene's germline CDR1 is MNHEY and CDR2 SVGAGI. The CDR3 runs 14 residues. CDR3 nucleotides: TGTGCCAGCAGTTACTCGACAGGTTCGGGTGAGCAGTACTTC. Translating gives CASSYSTGSGEQYF.

The V call is TRBV24-1, the J call TRBJ2-3; a weak D match, TRBD1 (5 bases). V was shortened by 3 bases and J by 4 bases, with 10 bases between the two germline ends. Per germline, CDR1 KGHDR and CDR2 SFDVKD. The CDR3 consists of 14 residues. Here the CDR3 DNA reads TGTGCCACCAGTGATAGGGGAACCGCAGATACGCAGTATTTT. This codes for CATSDRGTADTQYF.

This chain uses TRBV4-3 with TRBJ1-5; no clear D gene. The CDR3 has 15 residues. Trimming cost V 0 bases and J 2 bases, with 8 bases left between them. Per germline, CDR1 LGHNA and CDR2 YSLEER. The CDR3 coding sequence is TGCGCCAGCAGCCAAGATAGGTTTGGCAATCAGCCCCAGCATTTT. Protein sequence: CASSQDRFGNQPQHF.

Only one count was recorded for this clone. The genes are TRBV19 and TRBJ2-6; no reliable D call. V was shortened by 3 bases and J by 1 base, with 4 bases between the two germline ends. The V gene's germline CDR1 is LNHDA and CDR2 SQIVND (reference sequence). The CDR3 consists of 14 residues. This CDR3 is CASSMGSGANVLTF. The CDR3 DNA reads TGTGCCAGTAGTATGGGTTCTGGGGCCAACGTCCTGACTTTC.

The chain links TRBV6-2 or TRBV6-3 to TRBJ1-5; 8 bases line up with TRBD1. V trimming: 2 bases; J trimming: 0 bases; junction bases outside the gene matches: 3. From germline, CDR1 is MNHEY and CDR2 SVGEGT. The CDR3 runs to 16 residues. The CDR3: CASSYAQGDSNQPQHF. The CDR3, as DNA: TGTGCCAGCAGTTACGCACAGGGGGATAGCAATCAGCCCCAGCATTTT.

The CDR3: CASSDVTYGYTF. In nucleotides, the CDR3 is TGTGCCAGCAGTGATGTGACCTATGGCTACACCTTC. The rearrangement uses TRBV25-1 and TRBJ1-2; D is uncertain. Trimming took off 3 bases at V and 4 bases at J, with 6 bases between the two ends. The CDR3 runs to 12 residues. CDR1 is MGHDK, CDR2 SYGVNS, per germline.

CDR3 region: CASSPSTGFTEAFF. The DNA for the CDR3 is TGTGCCAGCAGTCCCTCGACAGGGTTCACTGAAGCTTTCTTT. The chain recombines TRBV27 with TRBJ1-1; 7 bases are shared with TRBD1. This CDR3 comprises 14 residues. CDR1 is MNHEY, CDR2 SMNVEV, per germline (reference sequence). The V gene end was trimmed by 5 bases and the J gene end by 4 bases; junction bases not matched to a gene: 7.

V usage is TRBV9 and J usage is TRBJ2-7; D call uncertain. Looked up from germline, CDR1 is SGDLS and CDR2 is YYNGEE. The CDR3 contains 15 residues. Trimming left V 0 bases short and J 4 bases short, with 14 bases between. Written as DNA, the CDR3 is TGTGCCAGCAGCGTAGGCACTTCTATGGGGTACGAGCAGTACTTC. This encodes CASSVGTSMGYEQYF.

The J gene is TRBJ2-3, the V gene TRBV7-2, with D possibly being TRBD2 (7 bases). Germline V lookup: CDR1 SGHTA, CDR2 FQGNSA. V was shortened by 3 bases and J by 8 bases, with 15 bases between the two germline ends. CDR3 length equals 14 residues. The CDR3 reads CASSFQRGEGTQYF. The DNA of the CDR3 is TGTGCCAGCAGCTTTCAAAGGGGGGAGGGTACGCAGTATTTT. Combining the CDR3 with reference TRBV7-2 and TRBJ2-3 gives the whole variable domain GAGVSQSPSNKVTEKGKDVELRCDPISGHTALYWYRQSLGQGLEFLIYFQGNSAPDKSGLPSDRFSAERTGGSVSTLTIQRTQQEDSAVYLCASSFQRGEGTQYFGPGTRLTVL.

The chain combines TRBV25-1 with TRBJ1-2; unclear D gene. V was clipped by 3 bases and J by 5 bases, with 13 bases between them. This CDR3 spans 14 amino acids. Germline V gives CDR1 MGHDK, CDR2 SYGVNS. In DNA form, the CDR3 reads TGTGCCAGCAGTGAGTTTGGGGAATCTTATGGCTACACCTTC. Translated: CASSEFGESYGYTF.

The genes are TRBV11-2 and TRBJ2-3; 9 nucleotides line up with TRBD2. This CDR3 contains 15 residues. V lost 2 bases and J lost 4; bases outside the gene matches: 4. The germline V gene has CDR1 SGHAT and CDR2 FQNNGV. CDR3 nucleotide sequence: TGTGCCAGCAGCTTAACTAGCGGGTTTGCAGATACGCAGTATTTT. This sequence encodes CASSLTSGFADTQYF.

This chain uses TRBV18 with TRBJ1-4, with D tentatively TRBD1 (5 bases). CDR1 KGHSH and CDR2 LQKENI come from the germline V gene. The CDR3 consists of 15 residues. Trimming left V 6 bases short and J 5 bases short, with 16 bases between. The CDR3 DNA reads TGTGCCAGCTCTCTCACCGGGACGGAGAATGAAAAACTGTTTTTT. This sequence encodes CASSLTGTENEKLFF.

This clone was seen once. J is TRBJ2-2 and V is TRBV3-1 (or the pseudogene TRBV3-2); D not certain. With 1 base removed from V and 2 bases from J, the gap between germline ends came to 8 bases. This CDR3 is built from 15 residues. Germline values: CDR1 LGHDT, CDR2 YNNKEL (reference sequence). Here the CDR3 DNA reads TGTGCCAGCAGCCAAGGCCTAGGCAACACCGGGGAGCTGTTTTTT. This gives the protein CASSQGLGNTGELFF.

This clone was seen many times. J is TRBJ1-5 and V is TRBV30, with D perhaps TRBD1 (5 bases). Germline CDR1 GTSNPN, CDR2 SVGIG (reference sequence). The CDR3 is 14 amino acids. V was trimmed by 0 bases and J by 8 bases, leaving 14 bases between them. The DNA of the CDR3 is TGTGCCTGGAGTGTATTTCAGGGTTCGGAGCCCCAGCATTTT. Protein product: CAWSVFQGSEPQHF. The entire variable domain, with the rest obtained from reference TRBV30 and TRBJ1-5, is as follows: SQTIHQWPATLVQPVGSPLSLECTVEGTSNPNLYWYRQAAGRGLQLLFYSVGIGQISSEVPQNLSASRPQDRQFILSSKKLLLSDSGFYLCAWSVFQGSEPQHFGDGTRLSIL.

This chain uses TRBV2 with TRBJ2-3, with a weak D call TRBD2 (6 bases). V was cut by 6 bases and J by 3 bases, with 16 bases left in between. CDR1 and CDR2 from the germline V gene are SNHLY and FYNNEI. This CDR3 has 15 residues. The CDR3 sequence: CASSEEGMSTDTQYF. Here the CDR3 DNA reads TGTGCCAGCAGCGAGGAGGGAATGTCGACAGATACGCAGTATTTT.

The genes are TRBV6-2 or TRBV6-3 and TRBJ2-1; 13 bases align to TRBD2. Germline V CDR1 and CDR2: MNHEY, SVGEGT. The J segment lost 10 bases and the V segment lost 5 bases, leaving 5 bases of the junction unmatched. The CDR3 spans 14 residues. The CDR3 nucleotides read TGTGCCAGCAGTGGACTAGCGGGAGAACGGGAGCAGTTCTTC. Its translation is CASSGLAGEREQFF.

The chain uses TRBV28 and TRBJ1-5; D gene ambiguous. The V end was cut by 6 bases, the J end by 4 bases, with 7 bases between. This CDR3 has 12 amino acids. Germline assignment: CDR1 MDHEN and CDR2 SYDVKM. The CDR3 coding sequence is TGTGCCAGCAGGCCCCCTAATCAGCCCCAGCATTTT. This encodes CASRPPNQPQHF.

The chain is built from TRBV5-6 and TRBJ2-7; no clear D. The CDR3 loop spans 14 amino acids. Germline loops: CDR1 SGHDT, CDR2 YYEEEE. V was shortened by 3 bases and J by 3 bases, with 13 bases between the two germline ends. The CDR3 loop reads CASSSEKIIYEQYF. DNA for the CDR3: TGTGCCAGCAGCTCCGAAAAAATAATCTACGAGCAGTACTTC.

The chain couples TRBV4-3 to TRBJ2-7; the D is unclear. V was shortened by 0 bases and J by 2 bases, with 14 bases between the two germline ends. The CDR3 totals 16 residues. Germline V gene sequence: CDR1 LGHNA, CDR2 YSLEER. For the CDR3, the DNA is TGCGCCAGCAGCCAAGATAAGAACTGTACCACCTACGAGCAGTACTTC. The encoded protein is CASSQDKNCTTYEQYF.

The chain links TRBV18 to TRBJ2-5; D not resolved. Trimming stripped 4 bases from V and 3 bases from J, with 6 bases between. Germline CDR1 KGHSH, CDR2 LQKENI. The length of the CDR3 is 12 residues. CDR3 coding DNA: TGTGCCAGCTCACTAAGGGAAGAGACCCAGTACTTC. It codes for CASSLREETQYF. Full variable domain (remainder filled in from reference TRBV18 and TRBJ2-5): NAGVMQNPRHLVRRRGQEARLRCSPMKGHSHVYWYRQLPEEGLKFMVYLQKENIIDESGMPKERFSAEFPKEGPSILRIQQVVRGDSAAYFCASSLREETQYFGPGTRLLVL.

The genes are TRBV19 and TRBJ2-7; 9 bases map to TRBD2. Trimming removed 6 bases from V and 4 bases from J; junction bases left unmatched: 13. Germline V gene lookup returns CDR1 LNHDA and CDR2 SQIVND (reference sequence). This CDR3 region has 16 residues. The CDR3 DNA sequence: TGTGCCAGTAGCAGCCAGGCGGGAGGGTACGGATACGAGCAGTACTTC. Its protein is CASSSQAGGYGYEQYF.

The rearrangement links TRBV4-2 to TRBJ2-5; the match to TRBD2 covers 12 bases. The CDR3 has 19 amino acids. In germline, CDR1 is LGHNA, CDR2 YNFKEQ. J lost 4 bases, V lost 4 bases, and 16 bases had no gene match. CDR3: CASSLGQYRKGLAGETQYF. The CDR3 DNA reads as TGTGCCAGCAGCCTGGGTCAGTACCGGAAGGGACTAGCGGGAGAGACCCAGTACTTC.

Remarks on this clone: A much larger clone is a single base away; this may be a read error. V is TRBV6-2 or TRBV6-3 and J is TRBJ2-7, with unresolved D. This CDR3 spans 12 amino acids. Germline-derived CDR1 and CDR2 are MNHEY and SVGEGT. V gave up 4 bases and J gave up 2 bases, with 6 bases separating them. In nucleotides, the CDR3 is TGTGCCAGCAGTTCGGTAACCTACGAGCAGTACTTC. Translating it yields CASSSVTYEQYF.